The 30 T cell receptor beta chains in this list originate from one sample, sequenced in a study of control samples from healthy donors and cancer patients. Assay used: immunoSEQ multiplex PCR; TCRdb lists only in-frame clones, some missing. The data contain around 68,000 clones, around 84% of them singletons. The sample was PBMCs. Receptor source: a woman aged 45-59 years with lung cancer.

The J gene is TRBJ2-5, the V gene TRBV4-1; possibly TRBD2 for D (5 bases). This CDR3 is 11 amino acids long. V shed 6 bases and J shed 5 bases, with 7 bases lying between them. From germline, CDR1 is MGHRA and CDR2 YSYEKL. CDR3 sequence (DNA): TGCGCCAGCAGATGGGAGGAGACCCAGTACTTC. It specifies CASRWEETQYF.

The chain carries TRBV10-1 and TRBJ2-2, with 8 positions matching TRBD1. This CDR3 contains 16 residues. J lost 5 bases, V lost 4 bases, and 9 bases had no gene match. Germline CDR1 reads WNHNN; CDR2 reads SYGVQD (reference sequence). CDR3 loop: CASSGNRGSGTGELFF. The CDR3 DNA follows: TGCGCCAGCAGTGGTAACAGGGGGTCGGGGACCGGGGAGCTGTTTTTT.

The V call is TRBV4-1, the J call TRBJ1-2; D is possibly TRBD1 (6 bases). The CDR3 extends over 14 amino acids. Trimming cost V 4 bases and J 4 bases, with 13 bases left between them. The V gene's germline CDR1 is MGHRA and CDR2 YSYEKL. The DNA for the CDR3 is TGCGCCAGCAGCCCCCCTGGACAGAGCTATGGCTACACCTTC. Its translation is CASSPPGQSYGYTF.

This chain joins TRBV7-7 and TRBJ2-5, with D possibly being TRBD2 (6 bases). CDR3 length: 13 residues. CDR1 SSHAT and CDR2 FNYEAQ come from the germline V gene (reference sequence). V shed 3 bases and J shed 5 bases, with 10 bases lying between them. CDR3 in DNA: TGTGCCAGCAGCTTTCGGGGGACGGAGACCCAGTACTTC. This gives the protein CASSFRGTETQYF.

This clone was picked up one time. This rearrangement joins TRBV4-1 to TRBJ1-2; TRBD1 matches 10 bases. The CDR3 has 16 amino acids. The V segment lost 3 bases and the J segment 8 bases; nucleotides outside the gene matches: 12. Looked up from germline, CDR1 is MGHRA and CDR2 is YSYEKL. CDR3 DNA sequence: TGCGCCAGCAGCCAGGGGACAGGGGTTGAAAGGGGGGGCTACACCTTC. Protein sequence: CASSQGTGVERGGYTF.

This clone has more than one count but fewer than ten. The V call is TRBV11-2, the J call TRBJ2-3; 7 positions match TRBD1. J gave up 0 bases and V 5 bases, and 5 bases lay outside the gene matches. The CDR3 loop spans 15 amino acids. The germline CDR1 and CDR2 sequences are SGHAT and FQNNGV. The CDR3 region has the DNA TGTGCCAGCAGCGTTGACAGGGATAGCACAGATACGCAGTATTTT. Translated, it gives CASSVDRDSTDTQYF.

The count of this clone is one. The V gene is TRBV2, the J gene TRBJ2-1, with 8 bases fitting TRBD1. V lost 7 bases to trimming and J lost 7 bases; unmatched junction nucleotides: 9. The CDR3 consists of 14 residues. Per the germline V gene, CDR1 is SNHLY and CDR2 is FYNNEI. Here the CDR3 reads CASTKTGVGNEQFF. The CDR3 region has the DNA TGTGCCAGCACGAAGACAGGGGTTGGGAATGAGCAGTTCTTC.

This clone was seen once. The V gene is TRBV18, the J gene TRBJ1-4; the D is unclear. This CDR3 comprises 16 residues. Germline-derived CDR1 and CDR2 are KGHSH and LQKENI. V was trimmed by 3 bases and J by 0 bases, leaving 11 bases between them. In nucleotides, the CDR3 is TGTGCCAGCTCACCTACACAGAGCGCAACTAATGAAAAACTGTTTTTT. This sequence encodes CASSPTQSATNEKLFF. Drawing the rest from reference TRBV18 and TRBJ1-4, the complete variable domain is NAGVMQNPRHLVRRRGQEARLRCSPMKGHSHVYWYRQLPEEGLKFMVYLQKENIIDESGMPKERFSAEFPKEGPSILRIQQVVRGDSAAYFCASSPTQSATNEKLFFGSGTQLSVL.

The chain carries TRBV9 and TRBJ1-1; D not resolved. Germline CDR1 reads SGDLS; CDR2 reads YYNGEE. This CDR3 is 14 amino acids long. V was clipped by 3 bases and J by 6 bases, with 15 bases between them. The CDR3 DNA reads as TGTGCCAGCAGCGGCCTAGGGAGGTCCCCTGAAGCTTTCTTT. Translation: CASSGLGRSPEAFF. Based on the CDR3 plus reference TRBV9 and TRBJ1-1, the full variable domain is DSGVTQTPKHLITATGQRVTLRCSPRSGDLSVYWYQQSLDQGLQFLIQYYNGEERAKGNILERFSAQQFPDLHSELNLSSLELGDSALYFCASSGLGRSPEAFFGQGTRLTVV.

The rearrangement links TRBV29-1 to TRBJ2-2; a possible D gene is TRBD2 (6 bases). The length of the CDR3 is 13 residues. Germline V gene data show CDR1 as SQVTM and CDR2 as ANQGSEA. The V gene lost 4 bases and the J gene lost 4 bases, with 10 bases spanning the gap. Written as DNA, the CDR3 is TGCAGCGTTGTTGGGGGGTCCACCGGGGAGCTGTTTTTT. Translated: CSVVGGSTGELFF.

This rearrangement joins TRBV6-5 to TRBJ2-3; 8 positions match TRBD1. The CDR3 contains 14 residues. The germline V gene encodes CDR1 MNHEY and CDR2 SVGAGI. J gave up 6 bases and V 11 bases, and 13 bases lay outside the gene matches. For the CDR3, the DNA is TGTGCCTCCGGGGAGGCAGGGGGCCAGGATACGCAGTATTTT. Amino acid sequence: CASGEAGGQDTQYF.

V is TRBV18 and J is TRBJ2-7, with 7 positions matching TRBD1. CDR3 length: 14 amino acids. Germline assignment: CDR1 KGHSH and CDR2 LQKENI. After removal of 0 bases from V and 2 bases from J, the junction contained 1 base not matched to a gene. The CDR3 coding sequence is TGTGCCAGCTCACCACCGGGACAGCCCTACGAGCAGTACTTC. Translating gives CASSPPGQPYEQYF.

This clone has only one observation. The V and J genes are TRBV24-1 and TRBJ1-1; D gene ambiguous. Germline CDR1 KGHDR, CDR2 SFDVKD. The length of the CDR3 is 14 residues. The V end was cut by 2 bases, the J end by 7 bases, with 13 bases between. The CDR3 here is CATSDSSLNDEAFF. The CDR3 DNA reads TGTGCCACCAGTGATTCTTCTTTGAATGATGAAGCTTTCTTT.

The J gene is TRBJ1-1, the V gene TRBV11-3; weak D call: TRBD1 (5 bases). From germline, CDR1 is SGHNT and CDR2 YENEEA. The V end was cut by 5 bases, the J end by 5 bases, with 21 bases between. The CDR3 totals 16 residues. CDR3 amino acids: CASSRGGTTLGTEAFF. DNA for the CDR3: TGTGCCAGCAGCCGGGGGGGGACCACACTGGGGACTGAAGCTTTCTTT.

Comments on this clone: Its ends do not fully match the called genes, so a read error is possible. The CDR3 is CASNTRGLGYEQYF. The CDR3 DNA reads TGTGCCAGCAACACCCGGGGGCTCGGCTACGAGCAGTATTTC. The V call is TRBV27, the J call TRBJ2-7; D may correspond to TRBD1 or TRBD2 (6 bases each). Per germline, CDR1 MNHEY and CDR2 SMNVEV (reference sequence). This CDR3 has 14 residues.

As for this clone: Additional DNA sequences in this sample encode the identical CDR3. The rearrangement links TRBV3-1 (or the pseudogene TRBV3-2) to TRBJ1-5; maybe TRBD1 (5 bases). From germline, CDR1 is LGHDT and CDR2 YNNKEL (reference sequence). The CDR3 has 13 amino acids. Trimming removed 1 base at V and 4 bases at J, with 5 bases between. CDR3 sequence: CASSQGGNQPQHF. CDR3 sequence (DNA): TGTGCCAGCAGCCAAGGGGGGAATCAGCCCCAGCATTTT.

The chain uses TRBV28 and TRBJ1-2; TRBD1 matches 9 bases. The CDR3 runs to 14 residues. The V segment lost 6 bases and the J segment 4 bases; nucleotides outside the gene matches: 6. Germline V gene lookup returns CDR1 MDHEN and CDR2 SYDVKM. CDR3 loop: CASRPGTGLYGYTF. DNA for the CDR3: TGTGCCAGCAGGCCCGGGACAGGGCTCTATGGCTACACCTTC.

This clone was detected once. This chain connects TRBV12-5 to TRBJ2-2, with a possible D match to TRBD2 (5 bases). This CDR3 is built from 14 residues. The germline gives CDR1 LGHNT, CDR2 FRNRAP. V gave up 5 bases and J gave up 1 base, with 8 bases separating them. The CDR3 coding sequence is TGTGCTAGTGGTGTTGGACTGAACACCGGGGAGCTGTTTTTT. The encoded protein is CASGVGLNTGELFF.

This clone turned up a few times. The chain employs TRBV19 and TRBJ1-6, with 7 bases identical to TRBD1. J was trimmed by 10 bases and V by 9 bases; bases with no gene match: 6. Germline values: CDR1 LNHDA, CDR2 SQIVND (reference sequence). The CDR3 spans 12 residues. The CDR3 bases are TGTGCCAGCACACGACAGGGATCACCCCTCCACTTT. It encodes CASTRQGSPLHF.

This clone has a handful of counts. The V gene is TRBV19, the J gene TRBJ1-5, with D hard to call. CDR1 is LNHDA, CDR2 SQIVND, per germline (reference sequence). With 1 base removed from V and 5 bases from J, the gap between germline ends came to 12 bases. The CDR3 is 15 residues long. The CDR3 DNA reads as TGTGCCAGTAGTATAGTTGAAGGGAGCGATCAGCCCCAGCATTTT. Its translation: CASSIVEGSDQPQHF.

The J gene is TRBJ2-7, the V gene TRBV3-1 (or the pseudogene TRBV3-2); D is unclear. Germline loops: CDR1 LGHDT, CDR2 YNNKEL (reference sequence). V lost 4 bases and J lost 7, with 8 bases in between. This CDR3 region has 11 residues. The CDR3 sequence: CASSLTSEQYF. The CDR3 DNA reads as TGTGCCAGCAGCCTCACTTCGGAGCAGTACTTC.

As DNA, the CDR3 is TGTGCCAGCAGCACCCGCGGGTCCACACACTATGGCTACACCTTC. It yields the protein CASSTRGSTHYGYTF. V usage is TRBV7-9 and J usage is TRBJ1-2; D is ambiguous. The CDR3 runs 15 residues. From germline, CDR1 is SEHNR and CDR2 FQNEAQ (reference sequence). V dropped 5 bases and J dropped 3 bases, with 16 bases sitting between them.

CDR3 sequence: CASSEKLGNTGELFF. CDR3 nucleotide sequence: TGTGCCAGCAGTGAAAAATTGGGGAACACCGGGGAGCTGTTTTTT. This chain links TRBV25-1 with TRBJ2-2; no clear D. Germline loops: CDR1 MGHDK, CDR2 SYGVNS. The CDR3 consists of 15 residues. V was trimmed by 2 bases and J by 1 base, leaving 8 bases between them. The variable domain in full, with the rest retrieved from reference TRBV25-1 and TRBJ2-2, is EADIYQTPRYLVIGTGKKITLECSQTMGHDKMYWYQQDPGMELHLIHYSYGVNSTEKGDLSSESTVSRIRTEHFPLTLESARPSHTSQYLCASSEKLGNTGELFFGEGSRLTVL.

This clone was seen only a few times. The chain employs TRBV7-2 and TRBJ2-1, with 10 bases matching TRBD2. CDR3 length: 16 residues. Germline trimming cut 2 bases from V and 7 bases from J; bases unmatched to any gene: 8. Germline loops: CDR1 SGHTA, CDR2 FQGNSA. As DNA, the CDR3 is TGTGCCAGCAGCTTAAGCCCAGCGGGGGGGCCGAATGAGCAGTTCTTC. Translation gives CASSLSPAGGPNEQFF.

This chain connects TRBV24-1 to TRBJ2-2; D may be TRBD2 (6 bases). V was cut by 5 bases and J by 4 bases, with 10 bases left in between. The length of the CDR3 is 14 residues. Germline CDR1 is KGHDR and CDR2 is SFDVKD. This CDR3 reads CATSVPGSTGELFF. Here the CDR3 DNA reads TGTGCCACCAGTGTGCCCGGGAGCACCGGGGAGCTGTTTTTT.

This chain links TRBV7-3 with TRBJ2-2; D is undetermined. V lost 2 bases, J lost 1 base, and 8 bases lay in between. The germline CDR1 and CDR2 sequences are SGHTA and FQGTGA. The CDR3 is 15 amino acids. CDR3 DNA: TGTGCCAGCAGCTTAGAGAGGAGGAACACCGGGGAGCTGTTTTTT. Amino acids: CASSLERRNTGELFF.

The chain employs TRBV10-3 and TRBJ2-7; 10 nucleotides align to TRBD2. Germline CDR1 is ENHRY and CDR2 is SYGVKD. The CDR3 contains 14 residues. Losses at the gene ends were 4 bases for V and 3 bases for J; bases not matched to a gene: 3. CDR3 region: CAISVLAGDYEQYF. In nucleotides, the CDR3 is TGTGCCATCAGTGTCCTAGCGGGGGACTACGAGCAGTACTTC.

The chain is built from TRBV29-1 and TRBJ1-2; the D is unclear. CDR1 is SQVTM, CDR2 ANQGSEA, per germline. V was pared by 4 bases and J by 8 bases, with 8 bases between. The CDR3 has 10 amino acids. CDR3 nucleotide sequence: TGCAGCGTTGTAACGGGGGGCTACACCTTC. This translates into CSVVTGGYTF.

The chain recombines TRBV11-1 with TRBJ2-3, with D perhaps TRBD1 (5 bases). The CDR3 sequence is 15 residues long. Trimming shortened V by 1 base and J by 0 bases, and 8 bases separated the two germline ends. Germline V gene lookup returns CDR1 SGHAT and CDR2 FQDESV (reference sequence). The DNA of the CDR3 is TGTGCCAGCAGCTTAGATGGGGCTAGCACAGATACGCAGTATTTT. Protein sequence: CASSLDGASTDTQYF.

The J gene is TRBJ2-7, the V gene TRBV5-8, with TRBD1 identical over 10 bases. This CDR3 comprises 15 residues. In germline, CDR1 is SGHTS, CDR2 YDEGEE. Trimming at V came to 2 bases and at J to 5 bases, leaving 7 bases not matched to a gene. CDR3 DNA sequence: TGTGCCAGCAGCTTTAGGACAGGGGGTTTCCACGAGCAGTACTTC. It codes for CASSFRTGGFHEQYF.